This T cell receptor (beta chain) was recorded in a study of blood T cell repertoires in COVID-19. Turning to the study itself: The study drew acute and convalescent COVID-19 samples from the United States, Italy and Spain.

Losses at the gene ends were 5 bases for V and 7 bases for J; bases not matched to a gene: 6. The CDR3 extends over 14 amino acids. Germline CDR1 is LNHDA and CDR2 is SQIVND (reference sequence). Authors' analysis steps: From reference gene primer amplification, estimates of nucleated cell counts were derived. The assay was immunoSEQ multiplex PCR, and TCRdb's table has in-frame clones only and misses some. D and trimming were read from the DNA, whereas the V and J calls and clone size are those reported in that table. Among under 400,000 clones listed, approximately 90% were seen once. The V and J genes are TRBV19 and TRBJ1-5, with TRBD1 matching 9 bases. The material sequenced was peripheral blood. This TCR was sampled from a woman in her twenties or thirties with COVID-19, enrolled during active disease. The CDR3 sequence: CASSSGTGRQPQHF. The CDR3 coding sequence is TGTGCCAGTAGTTCCGGGACAGGGAGACAGCCCCAGCATTTT.